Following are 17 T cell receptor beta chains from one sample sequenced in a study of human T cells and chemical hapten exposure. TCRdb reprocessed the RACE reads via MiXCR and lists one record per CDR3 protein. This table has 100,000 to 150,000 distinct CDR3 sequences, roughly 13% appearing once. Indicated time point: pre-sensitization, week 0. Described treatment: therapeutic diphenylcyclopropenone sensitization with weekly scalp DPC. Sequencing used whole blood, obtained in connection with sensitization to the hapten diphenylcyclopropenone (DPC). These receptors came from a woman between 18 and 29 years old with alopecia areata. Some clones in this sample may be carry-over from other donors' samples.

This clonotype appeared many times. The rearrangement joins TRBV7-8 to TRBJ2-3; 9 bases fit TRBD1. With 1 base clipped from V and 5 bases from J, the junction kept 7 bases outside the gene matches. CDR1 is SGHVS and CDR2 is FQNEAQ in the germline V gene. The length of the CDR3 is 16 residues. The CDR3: CASSLGPGQGRDTQYF. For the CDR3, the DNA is TGTGCCAGCAGCTTAGGACCGGGACAGGGAAGAGATACGCAGTATTTT.

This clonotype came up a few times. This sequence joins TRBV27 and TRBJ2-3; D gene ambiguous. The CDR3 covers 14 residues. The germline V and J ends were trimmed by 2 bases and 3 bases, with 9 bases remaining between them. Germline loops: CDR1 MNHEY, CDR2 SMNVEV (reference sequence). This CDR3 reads CASSLGQETDTQYF. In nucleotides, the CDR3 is TGTGCCAGCAGTTTAGGCCAGGAGACAGATACGCAGTATTTT.

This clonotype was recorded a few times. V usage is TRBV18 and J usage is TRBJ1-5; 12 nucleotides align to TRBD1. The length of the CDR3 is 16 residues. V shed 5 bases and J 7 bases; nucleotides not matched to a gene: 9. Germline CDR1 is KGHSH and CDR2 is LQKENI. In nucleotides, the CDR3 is TGTGCCAGCTCATCCGGGACAGGGGGCTCCGAGCAGCCCCAGCATTTT. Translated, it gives CASSSGTGGSEQPQHF. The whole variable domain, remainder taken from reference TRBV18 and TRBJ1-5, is NAGVMQNPRHLVRRRGQEARLRCSPMKGHSHVYWYRQLPEEGLKFMVYLQKENIIDESGMPKERFSAEFPKEGPSILRIQQVVRGDSAAYFCASSSGTGGSEQPQHFGDGTRLSIL.

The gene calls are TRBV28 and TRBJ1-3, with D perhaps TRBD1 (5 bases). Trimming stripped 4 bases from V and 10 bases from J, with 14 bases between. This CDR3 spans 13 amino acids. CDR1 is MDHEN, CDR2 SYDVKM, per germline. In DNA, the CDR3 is TGTGCCAGCAGTTCCATGGGGGAACGGACCATATATTTT. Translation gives CASSSMGERTIYF.

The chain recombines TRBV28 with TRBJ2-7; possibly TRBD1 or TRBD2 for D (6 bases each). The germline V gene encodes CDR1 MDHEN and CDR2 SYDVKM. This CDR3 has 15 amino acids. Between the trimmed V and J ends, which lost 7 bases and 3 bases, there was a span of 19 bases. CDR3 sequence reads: CASNPEGGLLYEQYF. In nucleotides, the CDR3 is TGTGCCAGCAACCCGGAGGGGGGACTCCTCTACGAGCAGTACTTC.

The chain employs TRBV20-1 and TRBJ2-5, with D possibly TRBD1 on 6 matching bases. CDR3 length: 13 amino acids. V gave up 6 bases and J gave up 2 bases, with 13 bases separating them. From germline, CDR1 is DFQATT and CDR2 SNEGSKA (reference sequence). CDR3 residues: CSAAGTIQETQYF. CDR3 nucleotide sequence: TGCAGTGCCGCCGGGACAATACAAGAGACCCAGTACTTC.

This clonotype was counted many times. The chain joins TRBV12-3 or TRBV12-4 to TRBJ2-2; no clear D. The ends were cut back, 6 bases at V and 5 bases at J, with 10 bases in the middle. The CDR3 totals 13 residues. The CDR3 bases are TGTGCCAGCAGGTCTAGTCGGACCGGGGAGCTGTTTTTT. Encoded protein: CASRSSRTGELFF.

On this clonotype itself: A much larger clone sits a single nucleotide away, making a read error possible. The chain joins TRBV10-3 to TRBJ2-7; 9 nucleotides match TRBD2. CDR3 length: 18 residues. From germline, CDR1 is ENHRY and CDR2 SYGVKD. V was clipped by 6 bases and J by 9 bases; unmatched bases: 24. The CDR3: CAISATGERGVLLSGQYF. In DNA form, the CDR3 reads TGTGCCATCAGCGCTACAGGGGAGCGGGGGGTCCTATTAAGCGGGCAGTACTTC.

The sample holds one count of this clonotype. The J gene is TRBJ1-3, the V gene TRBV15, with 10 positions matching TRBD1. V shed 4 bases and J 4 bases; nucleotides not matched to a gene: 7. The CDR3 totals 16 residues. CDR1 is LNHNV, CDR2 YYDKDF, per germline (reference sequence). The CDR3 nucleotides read TGTGCCACCAGCACTCCGGGACAGGGGATGGGAAACACCATATATTTT. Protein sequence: CATSTPGQGMGNTIYF.

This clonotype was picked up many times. CDR3: CASRLNQGNNQPQHF. CDR3 nucleotide sequence: TGTGCCAGCAGGCTTAATCAGGGGAACAATCAGCCCCAGCATTTT. The chain links TRBV6-6 to TRBJ1-5; D is perhaps TRBD1 (6 bases). CDR1 is MNHNY, CDR2 SVGAGI, per germline (reference sequence). The CDR3 covers 15 residues. V was cut by 6 bases and J by 3 bases, with 15 bases left in between.

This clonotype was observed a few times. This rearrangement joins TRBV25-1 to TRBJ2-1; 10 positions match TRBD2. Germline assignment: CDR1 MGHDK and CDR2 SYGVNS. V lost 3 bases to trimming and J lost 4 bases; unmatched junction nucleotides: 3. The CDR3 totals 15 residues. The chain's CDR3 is CASSDPSGGYNEQFF. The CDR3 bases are TGTGCCAGCAGTGATCCTAGCGGGGGTTACAATGAGCAGTTCTTC.

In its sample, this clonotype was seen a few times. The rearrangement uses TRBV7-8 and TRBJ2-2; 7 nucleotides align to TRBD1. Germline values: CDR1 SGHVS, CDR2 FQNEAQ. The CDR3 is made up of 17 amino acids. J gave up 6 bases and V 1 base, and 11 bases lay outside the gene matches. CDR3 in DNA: TGTGCCAGCAGCTTAGAGCTGGGACAGCTTTACTCCGGGGAGCTGTTTTTT. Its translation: CASSLELGQLYSGELFF.

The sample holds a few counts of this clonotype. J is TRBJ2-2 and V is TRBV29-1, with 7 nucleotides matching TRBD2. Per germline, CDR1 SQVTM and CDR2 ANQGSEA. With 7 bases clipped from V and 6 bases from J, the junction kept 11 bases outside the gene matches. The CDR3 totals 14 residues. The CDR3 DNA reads TGCAGCGCCGTAGACAGTGGGAGGGCCGGGGAGCTGTTTTTT. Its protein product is CSAVDSGRAGELFF.

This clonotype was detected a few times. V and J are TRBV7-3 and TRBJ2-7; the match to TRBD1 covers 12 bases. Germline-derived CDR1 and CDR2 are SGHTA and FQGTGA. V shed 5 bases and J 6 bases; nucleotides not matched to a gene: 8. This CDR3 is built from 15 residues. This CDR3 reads CASSKLPGQGAEQYF. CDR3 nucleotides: TGTGCCAGCAGCAAGCTTCCGGGACAGGGGGCCGAGCAGTACTTC.

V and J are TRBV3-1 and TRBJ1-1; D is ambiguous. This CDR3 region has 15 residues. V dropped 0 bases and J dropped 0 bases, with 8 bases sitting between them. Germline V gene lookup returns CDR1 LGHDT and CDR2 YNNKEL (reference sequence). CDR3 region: CASSQETLMNTEAFF. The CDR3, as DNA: TGTGCCAGCAGCCAAGAGACTCTGATGAACACTGAAGCTTTCTTT.

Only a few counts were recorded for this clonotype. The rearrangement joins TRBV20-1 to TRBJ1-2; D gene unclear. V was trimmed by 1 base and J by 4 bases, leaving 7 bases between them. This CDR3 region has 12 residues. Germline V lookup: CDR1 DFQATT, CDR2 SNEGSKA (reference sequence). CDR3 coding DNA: TGCAGTGCTAGAGTACTAGGCTATGGCTACACCTTC. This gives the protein CSARVLGYGYTF.

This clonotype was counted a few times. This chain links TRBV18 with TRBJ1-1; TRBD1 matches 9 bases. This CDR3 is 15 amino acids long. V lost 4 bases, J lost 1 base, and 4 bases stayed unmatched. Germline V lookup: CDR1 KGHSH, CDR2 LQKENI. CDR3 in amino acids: CASSQLQGANTEAFF. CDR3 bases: TGTGCCAGCTCACAACTACAGGGGGCGAACACTGAAGCTTTCTTT.